Presented here are 12 T cell receptor beta chains from one specimen sequenced in a study of beta chain features in type 1 diabetes. The authors reverse transcribed all of the isolated RNA, so sequencing captured expressed TCRB transcripts. Assay used: immunoSEQ multiplex PCR; TCRdb lists only in-frame clones, some missing. This sample carries some 240,000 clones, roughly a tenth of them seen once, and the ten largest clones take 1% to 1.5%. The sample was central memory CD4+ T cells from blood. These receptors originate from a man between 18 and 29 years old in good health.

The rearrangement joins TRBV7-2 to TRBJ2-7, with 14 bases aligning to TRBD2. The CDR3 is 16 residues long. Trimming removed 5 bases from V and 12 bases from J; junction bases left unmatched: 15. Germline values: CDR1 SGHTA, CDR2 FQGNSA. The CDR3 loop is CASSASGTSGRSPLYF. Written as DNA, the CDR3 is TGTGCCAGCAGCGCCTCCGGGACTAGCGGGAGATCCCCTCTGTACTTC.

By frequency in the sample, this clone is medium-sized (0.01 to 0.1%). The identical CDR3 is also encoded by other nucleotide sequences in the sample. The rearrangement links TRBV29-1 to TRBJ2-7, with TRBD2 identical over 7 bases. Germline values: CDR1 SQVTM, CDR2 ANQGSEA. The V and J ends lost 7 bases and 7 bases, in that order; junction bases with no gene match: 13. The CDR3 contains 13 residues. As DNA, the CDR3 is TGCAGCGGGGAGGCAGCTAGCGGCCAGGAGCAGTACTTC. Translated: CSGEAASGQEQYF.

V gene TRBV29-1 combines with J gene TRBJ2-2; tentatively, D is TRBD1 (5 bases). CDR3 length: 16 residues. The V gene's germline CDR1 is SQVTM and CDR2 ANQGSEA. V was trimmed by 4 bases and J by 3 bases, leaving 18 bases between them. The CDR3 DNA sequence: TGCAGCGTTGTGTGGCTGGGCAGGGCCGACACCGGGGAGCTGTTTTTT. Encoded protein: CSVVWLGRADTGELFF.

The chain links TRBV2 to TRBJ2-1; 11 nucleotides line up with TRBD2. CDR3 length: 14 residues. With 4 bases clipped from V and 12 bases from J, the junction kept 8 bases outside the gene matches. Germline V lookup: CDR1 SNHLY, CDR2 FYNNEI. The CDR3 loop reads CASSGLAGKVRQFF. CDR3 nucleotide sequence: TGTGCCAGCAGTGGACTAGCGGGGAAAGTCCGGCAGTTCTTC.

J is TRBJ1-5 and V is TRBV5-6; D is perhaps TRBD1 (6 bases). V was trimmed by 1 base and J by 6 bases, leaving 14 bases between them. Germline V gene sequence: CDR1 SGHDT, CDR2 YYEEEE. The CDR3 totals 15 residues. In nucleotides, the CDR3 is TGTGCCAGCAGCTTGAGGGGCCAGGGGATTCAGCCCCAGCATTTT. Translation gives CASSLRGQGIQPQHF. Full variable domain (remainder filled in from reference TRBV5-6 and TRBJ1-5): DAGVTQSPTHLIKTRGQQVTLRCSPKSGHDTVSWYQQALGQGPQFIFQYYEEEERQRGNFPDRFSGHQFPNYSSELNVNALLLGDSALYLCASSLRGQGIQPQHFGDGTRLSIL.

J is TRBJ2-5 and V is TRBV10-1; no clear D gene. The V gene's germline CDR1 is WNHNN and CDR2 SYGVQD (reference sequence). This CDR3 comprises 13 residues. V lost 10 bases and J 5 bases, leaving 17 bases between the germline ends. The CDR3 nucleotides are TGCGCCATACGTGGTCTCGAAAGGGAGACCCAGTACTTC. Its translation is CAIRGLERETQYF.

J is TRBJ2-1 and V is TRBV21-1; the D call in the table, TRBD2, was not verified against the DNA. TRBV21-1 is a known pseudogene. CDR3 length: 13 amino acids. CDR3 region: CASNLREGNEQFF. CDR3 DNA sequence: TGTGCCAGCAACCTTAGGGAGGGCAATGAGCAGTTCTTC.

This clone was detected many times. The V gene is TRBV20-1, the J gene TRBJ2-1; D possibly corresponds to TRBD1 (5 bases). CDR1 and CDR2 from the germline V gene are DFQATT and SNEGSKA (reference sequence). The CDR3 loop spans 11 amino acids. V was clipped by 6 bases and J by 10 bases, with 13 bases between them. The CDR3 here is CSASRGTEQFF. In DNA form, the CDR3 reads TGCAGTGCCAGTAGGGGCACAGAGCAGTTCTTC.

This clone was counted many times. Other DNA sequences of this sample code for an identical CDR3. The chain is built from TRBV18 and TRBJ2-5; 11 nucleotides line up with TRBD2. The CDR3 runs to 14 residues. With V trimmed by 2 bases and J by 4 bases, 0 bases remained unmatched. The germline V gene encodes CDR1 KGHSH and CDR2 LQKENI. CDR3 nucleotide sequence: TGTGCCAGCTCACCAGGACTAGCGGGAGAGACCCAGTACTTC. It translates to CASSPGLAGETQYF.

The chain is built from TRBV7-2 and TRBJ2-6; D is possibly TRBD1 (7 bases). Germline V gene lookup returns CDR1 SGHTA and CDR2 FQGNSA. The CDR3 length is 14 residues. The V and J ends lost 6 bases and 13 bases respectively, with 19 bases between them. CDR3 in amino acids: CASSSSGGSTVLTF. In DNA form, the CDR3 reads TGTGCCAGCAGTTCGTCAGGGGGGAGCACGGTCCTGACTTTC. The complete variable domain, with remaining parts taken from reference TRBV7-2 and TRBJ2-6, reads GAGVSQSPSNKVTEKGKDVELRCDPISGHTALYWYRQSLGQGLEFLIYFQGNSAPDKSGLPSDRFSAERTGGSVSTLTIQRTQQEDSAVYLCASSSSGGSTVLTFGAGSRLTVL.

V and J are TRBV9 and TRBJ2-7, with D tentatively TRBD2 (7 bases). This CDR3 is built from 15 residues. The V gene lost 4 bases and the J gene lost 0 bases, with 14 bases spanning the gap. Germline V gene lookup returns CDR1 SGDLS and CDR2 YYNGEE. For the CDR3, the DNA is TGTGCCAGCAGCCACAAGCGGGACACCTCCTACGAGCAGTACTTC. Translating it yields CASSHKRDTSYEQYF. Drawing the rest from reference TRBV9 and TRBJ2-7, the complete variable domain is DSGVTQTPKHLITATGQRVTLRCSPRSGDLSVYWYQQSLDQGLQFLIQYYNGEERAKGNILERFSAQQFPDLHSELNLSSLELGDSALYFCASSHKRDTSYEQYFGPGTRLTVT.

This clone was recorded once. This rearrangement joins TRBV6-5 to TRBJ2-2; no firm D call. With 6 bases removed from V and 4 bases from J, the gap between germline ends came to 15 bases. Per the germline V gene, CDR1 is MNHEY and CDR2 is SVGAGI. The length of the CDR3 is 15 residues. CDR3 sequence (DNA): TGTGCCAGCAGACACCTTGTGGGGTTCACCGGGGAGCTGTTTTTT. Amino acid sequence: CASRHLVGFTGELFF.